This T cell receptor beta chain was recovered during a study of T-cell reconstitution after alpha-beta-depleted transplantation in children. This clonotype showed up just a few times. Trimming took 3 bases from V and 5 from J, leaving 16 bases between them. Germline CDR1 reads SSHAT; CDR2 reads FNYEAQ (reference sequence). The CDR3 has 15 amino acids. TCRbeta library preparation incorporated unique molecular identifiers. TCRdb reanalysed the PCR reads using MiXCR and keeps one entry per CDR3 protein. The sample holds about 500,000 distinct CDR3 sequences, over 25% seen once. This specimen consisted of PBMCs from the stem cell graft donor, obtained from the stem cell graft. The gene calls are TRBV7-7 and TRBJ2-5; D is unclear. This clonotype originated in a human donor who donated a stem cell graft to a child with aplastic anemia. The CDR3 coding sequence is TGTGCCAGCAGCTTCGGAGCCCATGAGAAGGAGACCCAGTACTTC. Encoded protein: CASSFGAHEKETQYF.